Presented here are 20 T cell receptor beta chains from one specimen sequenced in a study of T cell changes during pregnancy in multiple sclerosis. The method was immunoSEQ multiplex PCR; TCRdb's version includes in-frame clones alone and lacks a portion of them. The sample includes some 27,000 clones, roughly 91% of them seen just once. This specimen was CD4+ T cells from peripheral blood mononuclear cells, taken after pregnancy. These receptors were taken from a female donor with multiple sclerosis, enrolled in a pregnancy study.

DNA of the CDR3: TGTGCCAGCAGCTTGCGGGGTTTGGACACTGAAGCTTTCTTT. It translates to CASSLRGLDTEAFF. This sequence joins TRBV7-9 and TRBJ1-1; D is uncertain. CDR3 size: 14 residues. Trimming removed 3 bases at V and 3 bases at J, with 11 bases between. The germline gives CDR1 SEHNR, CDR2 FQNEAQ (reference sequence).

The count of this clone is one. The chain is built from TRBV6-6 and TRBJ2-7, with D possibly being TRBD2 (5 bases). CDR1 is MNHNY and CDR2 is SVGAGI in the germline V gene (reference sequence). Trimming took off 6 bases at V and 0 bases at J, with 6 bases between the two ends. The CDR3 is 12 residues long. CDR3 amino acids: CASREGSYEQYF. The CDR3 nucleotides are TGTGCCAGCAGAGAGGGCTCCTACGAGCAGTACTTC.

The rearrangement joins TRBV10-1 to TRBJ2-1, with D perhaps matching TRBD1 (6 bases). The CDR3 has 15 amino acids. Germline CDR1 is WNHNN and CDR2 is SYGVQD (reference sequence). Trimming removed 5 bases from V and 5 bases from J, with 16 bases in between. DNA for the CDR3: TGCGCCAGCAGTCCTTCACAGGGTCCCCACAATGAGCAGTTCTTC. Protein: CASSPSQGPHNEQFF.

The V call is TRBV2, the J call TRBJ2-7; a possible D gene is TRBD1 (6 bases). The CDR3 loop spans 12 amino acids. V lost 7 bases to trimming and J lost 5 bases, with 12 bases between them. Germline V CDR1 and CDR2: SNHLY, FYNNEI. The CDR3 DNA reads as TGTGCCAGCAAGGGACAACTCAACGAGCAGTACTTC. As protein: CASKGQLNEQYF.

V is TRBV9 and J is TRBJ2-1; 10 bases align to TRBD2. CDR3 length: 17 amino acids. In germline, CDR1 is SGDLS, CDR2 YYNGEE. The V gene end was trimmed by 3 bases and the J gene end by 4 bases; junction bases not matched to a gene: 10. The CDR3 DNA reads TGTGCCAGCAGCGCGACCTGGCTAGCGGGGGTATACAATGAGCAGTTCTTC. Translation gives CASSATWLAGVYNEQFF.

This clone has only one observation. The chain joins TRBV19 to TRBJ1-4; 11 bases match TRBD1. From germline, CDR1 is LNHDA and CDR2 SQIVND (reference sequence). CDR3 size: 15 residues. V lost 3 bases, J lost 7 bases, and 4 bases stayed unmatched. CDR3 bases: TGTGCCAGTAGTATTCAGGGGACAGGGGGTGAAAAACTGTTTTTT. It codes for CASSIQGTGGEKLFF.

J is TRBJ1-6 and V is TRBV11-2, with 7 bases matching TRBD1. V was pared by 10 bases and J by 9 bases, with 6 bases of the junction left unmatched. This CDR3 is 12 amino acids long. CDR1 is SGHAT, CDR2 FQNNGV, per germline. As DNA, the CDR3 is TGTGCCACTCAGGGACAGAGTTCACCCCTCCACTTT. Translation: CATQGQSSPLHF.

The rearrangement links TRBV6-5 to TRBJ2-3; 7 nucleotides agree with TRBD1. Unmatched junction bases numbered 12, after V lost 10 bases and J lost 2 bases. This CDR3 region has 15 residues. Germline CDR1 is MNHEY and CDR2 is SVGAGI. CDR3 coding DNA: TGTGCCATCCGCCGGTCAGGGGGAGCCACAGATACGCAGTATTTT. This sequence encodes CAIRRSGGATDTQYF.

This chain uses TRBV7-9 with TRBJ2-3; 9 nucleotides align to TRBD2. Trimming cost V 1 base and J 2 bases; bases outside gene matches: 4. The germline gives CDR1 SEHNR, CDR2 FQNEAQ (reference sequence). This CDR3 region has 16 residues. This CDR3 is CASSLVLAGTTDTQYF. The DNA of the CDR3 is TGTGCCAGCAGCTTAGTTCTAGCGGGGACCACAGATACGCAGTATTTT.

The rearrangement joins TRBV5-1 to TRBJ2-1, with D tentatively TRBD1 (5 bases). V shed 2 bases and J shed 7 bases, with 25 bases lying between them. The CDR3 spans 18 residues. Germline V CDR1 and CDR2: SGHRS, YFSETQ. CDR3 nucleotides: TGCGCCAGCAGCTTCCCGCCCTGGGGCCTTTCTTACGGGAATGAGCAGTTCTTC. Translation: CASSFPPWGLSYGNEQFF.

This chain links TRBV9 with TRBJ2-5, with TRBD2 identical over 15 bases. The CDR3 runs 17 residues. Germline V gene data show CDR1 as SGDLS and CDR2 as YYNGEE. Germline trimming cut 0 bases from V and 5 bases from J; bases unmatched to any gene: 5. The CDR3 DNA sequence: TGTGCCAGCAGCGTAGGGACTAGCGGGGGGGTCCGGGAGACCCAGTACTTC. It encodes CASSVGTSGGVRETQYF.

The chain carries TRBV11-2 and TRBJ1-5; 9 bases are shared with TRBD1. The germline V gene has CDR1 SGHAT and CDR2 FQNNGV. This CDR3 comprises 14 residues. The V gene end was trimmed by 3 bases and the J gene end by 6 bases; junction bases not matched to a gene: 3. The CDR3 protein is CASSLGTGTQPQHF. CDR3 nucleotides: TGTGCCAGCAGCTTGGGGACAGGGACTCAGCCCCAGCATTTT.

This clone was counted a single time. J is TRBJ1-1 and V is TRBV7-2; 7 nucleotides match TRBD1. The CDR3 sequence is 16 residues long. The V and J ends lost 6 bases and 3 bases, in that order; junction bases with no gene match: 13. CDR1 and CDR2 (germline): SGHTA, FQGNSA. CDR3 coding DNA: TGTGCCAGCAGATCTAACCTTGGGACAGCGGACACTGAAGCTTTCTTT. Protein product: CASRSNLGTADTEAFF.

This clone was seen only once. This chain joins TRBV30 and TRBJ1-2, with D uncertain. The V and J ends lost 3 bases and 6 bases respectively, with 11 bases between them. This CDR3 has 12 residues. CDR1 GTSNPN and CDR2 SVGIG come from the germline V gene (reference sequence). This CDR3 reads CAWSEAPDGYTF. CDR3 nucleotides: TGTGCCTGGAGCGAGGCGCCGGATGGCTACACCTTC.

This clone was seen only once. The V call is TRBV6-4, the J call TRBJ2-3; D call uncertain. V was pared by 4 bases and J by 0 bases, with 5 bases between. This CDR3 has 13 residues. Germline CDR1 and CDR2: MRHNA and SNTAGT. CDR3 DNA sequence: TGTGCCAGCAGTGCCCGGAGCACAGATACGCAGTATTTT. Its translation is CASSARSTDTQYF.

The chain recombines TRBV6-1 with TRBJ2-2; D is uncertain. V was trimmed by 1 base and J by 6 bases, leaving 9 bases between them. This CDR3 has 14 residues. The germline V gene encodes CDR1 MNHNS and CDR2 SASEGT. CDR3 DNA sequence: TGTGCCAGCAGTGAAGTAAGGAGCTCCGGGGAGCTGTTTTTT. Encoded protein: CASSEVRSSGELFF.

The gene calls are TRBV29-1 and TRBJ1-2, with a weak D call TRBD1 (5 bases). Per the germline V gene, CDR1 is SQVTM and CDR2 is ANQGSEA. The CDR3 totals 12 residues. V shed 7 bases and J shed 4 bases, with 13 bases lying between them. The CDR3 sequence: CSGEGYGYGYTF. The DNA of the CDR3 is TGCAGCGGGGAGGGGTATGGCTATGGCTACACCTTC.

The genes are TRBV11-3 and TRBJ1-1, with a possible D match to TRBD1 (5 bases). Trimming pared 4 bases from V and 11 bases from J, leaving 17 bases between. This CDR3 contains 13 residues. CDR1 is SGHNT, CDR2 YENEEA, per germline. CDR3 nucleotides: TGTGCCAGCAGCTCGGGGCGGGGGACGGAGGCTTTCTTT. This codes for CASSSGRGTEAFF.

The chain couples TRBV5-1 to TRBJ1-2; tentatively, D is TRBD1 (6 bases). The CDR3 has 16 residues. Trimming took off 4 bases at V and 4 bases at J, with 20 bases between the two ends. Germline V gene lookup returns CDR1 SGHRS and CDR2 YFSETQ. The DNA of the CDR3 is TGCGCCAGCAGCCCCGGCGGGGGGACATCCCTCTATGGCTACACCTTC. The encoded protein is CASSPGGGTSLYGYTF. Together with reference TRBV5-1 and TRBJ1-2, the CDR3 gives the full variable domain: KAGVTQTPRYLIKTRGQQVTLSCSPISGHRSVSWYQQTPGQGLQFLFEYFSETQRNKGNFPGRFSGRQFSNSRSEMNVSTLELGDSALYLCASSPGGGTSLYGYTFGSGTRLTVV.

The V and J genes are TRBV27 and TRBJ1-1; possibly TRBD1 for D (6 bases). V lost 6 bases and J 6 bases, leaving 14 bases between the germline ends. Per germline, CDR1 MNHEY and CDR2 SMNVEV (reference sequence). This CDR3 contains 13 residues. This CDR3 reads CASRFQGTPEAFF. In DNA form, the CDR3 reads TGTGCCAGCAGGTTCCAGGGGACCCCTGAAGCTTTCTTT.